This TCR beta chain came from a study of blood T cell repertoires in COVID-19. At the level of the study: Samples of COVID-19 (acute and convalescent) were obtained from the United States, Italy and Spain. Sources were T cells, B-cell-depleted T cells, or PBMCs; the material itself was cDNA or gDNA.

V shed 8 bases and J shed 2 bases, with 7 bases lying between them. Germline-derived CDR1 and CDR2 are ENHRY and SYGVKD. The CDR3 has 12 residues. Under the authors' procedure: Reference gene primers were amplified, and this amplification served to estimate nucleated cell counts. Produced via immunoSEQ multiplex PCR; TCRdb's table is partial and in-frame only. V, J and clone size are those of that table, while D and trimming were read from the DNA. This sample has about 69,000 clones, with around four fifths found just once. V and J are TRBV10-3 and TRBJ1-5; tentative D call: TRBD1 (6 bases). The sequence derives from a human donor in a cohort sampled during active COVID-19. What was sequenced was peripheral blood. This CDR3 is CAIRQGNQPQHF. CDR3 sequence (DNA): TGTGCCATCCGACAGGGCAATCAGCCCCAGCATTTT.